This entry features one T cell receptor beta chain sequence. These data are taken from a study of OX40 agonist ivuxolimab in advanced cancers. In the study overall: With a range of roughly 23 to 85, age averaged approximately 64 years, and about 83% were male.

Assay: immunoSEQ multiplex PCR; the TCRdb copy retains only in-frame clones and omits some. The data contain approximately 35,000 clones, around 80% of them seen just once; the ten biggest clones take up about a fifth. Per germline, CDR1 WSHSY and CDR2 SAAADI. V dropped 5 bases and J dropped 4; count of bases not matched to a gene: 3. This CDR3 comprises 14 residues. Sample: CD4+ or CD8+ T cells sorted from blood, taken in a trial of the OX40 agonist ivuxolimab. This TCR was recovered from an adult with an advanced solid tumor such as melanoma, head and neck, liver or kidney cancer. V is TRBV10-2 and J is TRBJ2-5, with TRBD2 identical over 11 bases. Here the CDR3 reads CASSRTSGRETQYF. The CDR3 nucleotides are TGCGCCAGCAGTCGGACTAGCGGGCGAGAGACCCAGTACTTC.